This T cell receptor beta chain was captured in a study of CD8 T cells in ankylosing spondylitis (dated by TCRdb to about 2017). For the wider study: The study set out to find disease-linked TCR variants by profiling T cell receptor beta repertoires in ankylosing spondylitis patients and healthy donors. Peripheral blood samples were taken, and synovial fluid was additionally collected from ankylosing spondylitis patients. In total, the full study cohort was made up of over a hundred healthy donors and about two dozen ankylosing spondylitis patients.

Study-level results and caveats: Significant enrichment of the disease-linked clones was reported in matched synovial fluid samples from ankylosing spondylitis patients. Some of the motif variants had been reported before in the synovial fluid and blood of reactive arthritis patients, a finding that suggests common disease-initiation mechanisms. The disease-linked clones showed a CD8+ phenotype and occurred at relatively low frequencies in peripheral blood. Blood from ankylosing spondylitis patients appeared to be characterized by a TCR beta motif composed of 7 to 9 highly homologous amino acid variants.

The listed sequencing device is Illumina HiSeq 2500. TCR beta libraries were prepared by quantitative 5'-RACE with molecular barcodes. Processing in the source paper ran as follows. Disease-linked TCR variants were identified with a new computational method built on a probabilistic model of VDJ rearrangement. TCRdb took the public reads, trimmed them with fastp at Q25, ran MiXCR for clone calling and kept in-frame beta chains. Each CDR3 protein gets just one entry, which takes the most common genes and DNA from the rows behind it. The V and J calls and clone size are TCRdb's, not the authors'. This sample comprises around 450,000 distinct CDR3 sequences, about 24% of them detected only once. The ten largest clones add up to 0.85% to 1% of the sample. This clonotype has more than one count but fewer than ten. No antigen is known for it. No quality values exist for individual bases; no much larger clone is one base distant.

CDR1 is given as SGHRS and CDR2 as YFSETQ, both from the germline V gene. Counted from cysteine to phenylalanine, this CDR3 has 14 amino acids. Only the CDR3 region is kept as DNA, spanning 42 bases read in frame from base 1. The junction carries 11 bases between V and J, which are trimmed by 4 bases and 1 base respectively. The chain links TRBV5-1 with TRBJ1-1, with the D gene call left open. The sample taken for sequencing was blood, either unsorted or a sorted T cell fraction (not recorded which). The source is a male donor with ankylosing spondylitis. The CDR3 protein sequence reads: CASSLLRGNTEAFF. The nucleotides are TGCGCCAGCAGCCTCCTGCGGGGGAACACTGAAGCTTTCTTT.